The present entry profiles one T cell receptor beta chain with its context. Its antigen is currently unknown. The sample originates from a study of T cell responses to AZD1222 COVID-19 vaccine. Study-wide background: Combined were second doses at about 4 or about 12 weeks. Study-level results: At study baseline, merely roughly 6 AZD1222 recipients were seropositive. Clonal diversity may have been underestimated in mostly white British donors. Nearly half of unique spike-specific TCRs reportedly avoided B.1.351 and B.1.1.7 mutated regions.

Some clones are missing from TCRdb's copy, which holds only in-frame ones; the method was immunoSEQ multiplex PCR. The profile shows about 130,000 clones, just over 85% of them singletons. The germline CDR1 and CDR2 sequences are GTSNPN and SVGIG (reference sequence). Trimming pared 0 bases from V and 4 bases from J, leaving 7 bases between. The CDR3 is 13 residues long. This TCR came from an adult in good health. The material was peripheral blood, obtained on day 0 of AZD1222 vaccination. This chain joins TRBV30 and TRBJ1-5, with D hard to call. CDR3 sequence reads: CAWSVTGNQPQHF. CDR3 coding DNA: TGTGCCTGGAGTGTAACGGGGAATCAGCCCCAGCATTTT.